Detailed here is one TCR beta chain. As yet, its antigen is unknown. Trimming at V came to 0 bases and at J to 5 bases, leaving 6 bases not matched to a gene. The CDR3 contains 16 residues. Germline values: CDR1 SGHVS, CDR2 FNYEAQ. Researchers ran the PCR with 60 Vbeta and 13 Jbeta primers. The method was immunoSEQ multiplex PCR; TCRdb's version includes in-frame clones alone and lacks a portion of them. The table shows around 150,000 clones, with 82% occurring only once. The entry originates in a study of cytomegalovirus exposure and HLA in healthy donors. Findings and caveats of the study: A link between a missense DCLRE1C variant and TCR beta V- and J-gene trimming emerged from a later analysis. Per a prior analysis, the majority of TCR beta V segments were productive roughly 87% or roughly 30% of the time. Analysis performed later showed TCR beta chains linked to HLA being more clonally expanded than equally common others.

V gene TRBV7-6 combines with J gene TRBJ2-5, with 10 bases matching TRBD2. What was sequenced was PBMCs. The clonotype comes from a man aged 45-65 years in good health and CMV-seropositive. The CDR3 loop is CASSLATSGWQETQYF. DNA of the CDR3: TGTGCCAGCAGCTTAGCGACTAGCGGGTGGCAGGAGACCCAGTACTTC.